This T cell receptor beta chain was sequenced during a study of cytomegalovirus exposure and HLA in healthy donors (TCRdb year 2017). Concerning the study at large: An earlier analysis of several hundred of the donors reported 276 Gb of sequence data and 95 million to 140 million unique TCR beta sequences obtained from 180 million or so T cells. Rather than using new phenotypic data, the later analysis identified candidate immune exposures from TCR beta sequences and from how often those sequences occurred across donors. The study was designed to test whether signatures of past pathogen exposure could be identified by cataloging public T cell receptors. Of the 350 to 450 genotyped donors, roughly 85% fell in the genetic ancestry cluster associated with self-reported Caucasian donors. A separate validation cohort of approximately 120 different subjects was used in addition to the roughly 700-subject first cohort. To study patterns of TCR occurrence, a later analysis re-analyzed previously published TCR beta repertoires from just over 650 donors and added high-resolution HLA genotyping. Among about 410 genotyped donors of the cohort, an average of about 220,000 unique TCR beta nucleotide sequences was sequenced per donor, of which about 19% were non-productive. Every discovery cohort repertoire had been produced on one sequencing platform. Approximately 300 gigabases of sequencing data and tens of millions of unique TCR sequences were included in an early release covering roughly 600 HLA-typed donors. Class I and class II HLA loci were covered by the typing at four-digit resolution. The study combined high-throughput TCR immunosequencing, statistical association of individual TCRs with disease status, and machine learning to predict cytomegalovirus infection status. The study used immunosequencing to profile the T cell repertoires of 666 subjects and linked those repertoires to cytomegalovirus serostatus. Typing coverage differed by locus: A, B, C, DRB1 and DQB1 were typed in about 629-630 donors, DQA1 in about 500, DPA1 in around 610, and DPB1 in approximately 450. An earlier analysis of 587 of the donors used high-throughput TCR beta sequencing to judge whether each TCR beta V gene segment behaved as functional or pseudogenic. Roughly 5 DR-DQ haplotypes were handled as single units for association and clustering, since linkage in the cohort was strong. Donor age, sex, ethnicity and CMV serostatus were compiled together with the repertoire data. A later genetic analysis took genome-wide SNP genotypes for about three fifths of the 666 donors and used that subset as a discovery cohort.

As to this clone: The antigen this receptor binds is unknown. Nothing much larger sits one base from this clone, and base qualities are not available.

The cohort was made up of about 670 healthy bone marrow donors. At the time of sampling, all cohort members were nominally healthy, though unrecorded immune exposures were likely present. The donor was CMV seronegative and was included in the group of 352 seronegative cohort members. A peripheral blood sample was collected from each donor, and TCR beta sequencing was performed on peripheral blood mononuclear cells. Genomic DNA extraction from the blood cell samples was performed with the Qiagen DNeasy Blood Extraction Kit. The library relied on the immunoSEQ multiplex PCR assay. For the multiplex PCR, a mixture combining 60 forward primers for TCR Vbeta segments and 13 reverse primers for TCR Jbeta segments was used. Amplification of the CDR3 region of rearranged TCR beta genes was performed with a multiplex PCR assay on genomic DNA. The Illumina HiSeq System was used to sequence the amplified TCR beta libraries as 87-base-pair reads. In the original analysis: A later analysis counted about 80 million unique TCR beta chains across the 700 or so repertoires, and some 11 million of these chains were shared by at least two donors. To remove PCR and sequencing errors, raw reads were error-corrected and collapsed into unique sequences using a nearest-neighbor algorithm that merged closely related sequences. V, D and J gene segments were assigned by aligning CDR3 sequences to IMGT reference sequences. For a sequence to be retained, at least a six-nucleotide match to both a V gene segment and a J gene segment was required. A rearrangement counted as productive if the CDR3 had no stop codons and remained in frame with V and J, and every other rearrangement counted as non-productive. CDR3 was defined according to IMGT convention as the region running from the second conserved V-encoded cysteine to the conserved J-encoded phenylalanine. The earlier analysis of about 610 of the donors excluded any sequence lacking an unambiguous match to a single V gene segment. In an earlier analysis of approximately 590 of the donors, V segments were called functional above 56.7% productive rearrangements and were called segregating when the between-donor standard deviation exceeded 5%. A statistical classification framework was built to diagnose cytomegalovirus status from the catalog of TCR beta chain sequences. A later analysis assigned V and J genes by comparing TCR nucleotide sequences with IMGT/GENE-DB human TR gene sequences. Using the TCRdist pipeline, a later analysis assigned CDR3 sequences along with most-parsimonious VDJ recombination scenarios. In a later analysis, each TCR beta chain was defined by its CDR3 amino acid sequence together with its V-gene family, and reads lacking a unique V-gene family were excluded. To address suspected cross-contamination and a sequencing artifact, a later analysis removed 550 to 750 highly shared, low-generation-probability nucleotide sequences. In a later analysis, a clonal expansion index was calculated for each public chain from normalized within-repertoire ranks of inferred template counts. Generation probabilities in a later analysis came from a VDJ recombination model fitted to out-of-frame rearrangements, and those results were checked against IGoR. Hypergeometric tests were used in a later analysis to score TCR-TCR, TCR-HLA and TCR-CMV co-occurrence, with a repertoire-size bias correction applied to the TCR pairs. In a later analysis, false discovery rates were estimated by permuting HLA or CMV assignments 20 times. In a later analysis, co-occurring TCRs were grouped using DBSCAN, and TCRdist sequence similarity was added for clustering within HLA-allele-positive subsets. For co-occurrence clustering, repertoires with fewer than 30,000 or more than 120,000 public chains were excluded, along with four to six repertoires with anomalous nucleotide sharing. What TCRdb holds here is the immuneACCESS table cut down to in-frame rearrangements. Part of the clones is not present; checked against another copy, under half of the missing clones reflect an unresolved V gene, and the others are unexplained. V, J and clone size were drawn from that table, and D and trimming were deduced from the DNA. This sample holds over 110,000 clones; about four fifths were observed only once. The biggest ten clones account for approximately 2.4% of the sample.

Overall study results and their limits: In a later analysis, around 17,000 TCR beta sequences were associated with specific HLA alleles at a false discovery rate of 0.05. While some public TCRs were present in many individuals, most TCR sequences turned up only very rarely across donors. A later analysis found that TCR association rates varied across HLA loci, with DRB1 alleles showing the most associated TCRs and HLA-C alleles the fewest. A further reported finding was that TCR beta sequences accurately predicted the HLA-A and HLA-B alleles for most subjects in the first cohort. An association between a missense DCLRE1C variant and V-gene and J-gene trimming of TCR beta chains was found in a later genetic analysis and replicated in an independent cohort. In the study, some 160 TCR beta chains were listed as associated with cytomegalovirus. Roughly uniform sequencing depth across donors was assumed in presence/absence analyses, although this assumption may not hold. Strong co-occurrence of HLA alleles, especially DR and DQ, made assigning TCR associations to individual alleles difficult. Correlated functional status among segregating V segments might reflect linkage disequilibrium, but an unknown experimental factor could not be ruled out. In a later analysis, most CMV-associated TCR beta chains were found to appear HLA-restricted, with HLA associations seemingly driven largely by CMV exposure. A group of highly shared sequence variants was considered likely to be a technical artifact of the sequencing pipeline. In a later analysis, HLA-associated TCR beta chains showed more clonal expansion and lower generation probabilities than non-associated chains that were equally common. Because HLA typing was unavailable for some donors at each locus, only the typed subset was used in association tests. It was suggested by the authors that the approach could potentially be generalized to other disease states and immunological phenotypes. Over 15 rarely observed V segments, including chromosome 9 orphons, were excluded from the earlier analysis of several hundred of the donors because counts were too low. Because the 87-base-pair reads could not distinguish some IMGT-functional V segments, including TRBV6-2 and TRBV6-3, those segments were excluded. Cytomegalovirus status was reported to be diagnosed by the classifier with high specificity and sensitivity in both the original and validation cohorts. The only immune exposure information available for the cohort was CMV serostatus. In an earlier analysis of several hundred of the donors, most TCR beta V segments were observed in productive rearrangements about 90% or about 30% of the time, broadly matching IMGT annotations. According to a later genetic analysis, donors in an Asian-associated ancestry cluster had fewer N-insertions in productive TCRs than the approximately 670-donor mean. Three of the identified cytomegalovirus-associated TCR beta chains were confirmed in vitro to be specific for cytomegalovirus antigens. Only TCR beta chains were sequenced in this cohort, and the absence of alpha or paired-chain data limited detectable features. A later analysis reported that several top co-occurrence clusters appeared linked to parvovirus B19, influenza, CMV and Epstein-Barr virus.

V lost 3 bases and J lost 9 bases; the stretch between them is 12 bases long. From a lookup of the germline V gene, CDR1 and CDR2 are SGHAT and FQNNGV. The CDR3, cysteine through phenylalanine, is 13 amino acids long. Only the CDR3 part of the read is kept: 39 bases, read in frame from the first base. This TCR came from a male donor in good health and CMV-seronegative. The sample comprised PBMCs. The rearranged segments are TRBV11-2 and TRBJ2-1, with a weak D call of TRBD2 (6 bases match). The nucleotide sequence is TGTGCCAGCAGCTTGGGACTGGCGAGTGAGCAGTTCTTC. Its amino acids are CASSLGLASEQFF.